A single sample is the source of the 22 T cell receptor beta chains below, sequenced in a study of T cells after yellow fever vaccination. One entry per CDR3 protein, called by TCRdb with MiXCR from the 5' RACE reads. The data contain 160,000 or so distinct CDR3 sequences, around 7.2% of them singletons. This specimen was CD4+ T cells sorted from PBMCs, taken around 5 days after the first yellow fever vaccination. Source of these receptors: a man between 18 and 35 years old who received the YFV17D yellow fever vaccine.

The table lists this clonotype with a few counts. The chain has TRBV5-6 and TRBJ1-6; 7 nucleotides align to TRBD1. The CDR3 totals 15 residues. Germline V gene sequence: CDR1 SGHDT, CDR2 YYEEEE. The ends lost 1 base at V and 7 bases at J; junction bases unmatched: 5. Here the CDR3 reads CASSLRQGINSPLHF. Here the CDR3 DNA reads TGTGCCAGCAGCTTGAGACAGGGAATCAATTCACCCCTCCACTTT.

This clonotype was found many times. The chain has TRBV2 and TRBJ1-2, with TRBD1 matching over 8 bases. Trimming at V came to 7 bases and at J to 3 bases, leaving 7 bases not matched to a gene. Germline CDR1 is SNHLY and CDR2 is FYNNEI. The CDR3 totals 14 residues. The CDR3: CASTLRTGHYGYTF. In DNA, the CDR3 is TGTGCCAGCACCTTACGGACAGGGCACTATGGCTACACCTTC.

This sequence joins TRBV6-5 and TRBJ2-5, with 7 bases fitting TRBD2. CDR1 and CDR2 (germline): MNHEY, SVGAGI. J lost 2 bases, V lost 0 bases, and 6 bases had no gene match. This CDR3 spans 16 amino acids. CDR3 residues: CASSYSPAGVQETQYF. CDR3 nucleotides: TGTGCCAGCAGTTACTCGCCGGCGGGGGTACAAGAGACCCAGTACTTC.

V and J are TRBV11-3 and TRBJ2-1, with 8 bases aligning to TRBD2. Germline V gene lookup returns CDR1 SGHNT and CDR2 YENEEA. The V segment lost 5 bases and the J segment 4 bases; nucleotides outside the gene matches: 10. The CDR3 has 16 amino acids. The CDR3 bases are TGTGCCAGCAGCGCGAATCGGGGGGGGACGTACAATGAGCAGTTCTTC. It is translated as CASSANRGGTYNEQFF.

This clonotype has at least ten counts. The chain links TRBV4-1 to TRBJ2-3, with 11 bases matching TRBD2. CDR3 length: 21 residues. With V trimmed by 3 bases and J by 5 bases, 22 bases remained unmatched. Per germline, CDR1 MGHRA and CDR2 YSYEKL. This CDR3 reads CASSHGPPRSSGGQLGDTQYF. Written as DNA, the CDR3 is TGCGCCAGCAGCCACGGACCCCCTCGATCTAGCGGGGGGCAATTGGGAGATACGCAGTATTTT.

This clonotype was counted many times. The CDR3, as DNA: TGTGCCAGCAGCTTAGGGTGGCAGAAGGGTGAAAAACTGTTTTTT. Amino acids: CASSLGWQKGEKLFF. The chain joins TRBV7-2 to TRBJ1-4; D remains ambiguous. Trimming left V 1 base short and J 7 bases short, with 13 bases between. Germline lookup yields CDR1 SGHTA and CDR2 FQGNSA. CDR3 length equals 15 residues.

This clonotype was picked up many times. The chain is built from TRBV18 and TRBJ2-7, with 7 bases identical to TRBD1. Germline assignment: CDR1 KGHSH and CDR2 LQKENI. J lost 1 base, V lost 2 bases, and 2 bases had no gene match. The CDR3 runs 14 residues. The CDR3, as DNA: TGTGCCAGCTCACCATGGGACAGATCCTACGAGCAGTACGTC. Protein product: CASSPWDRSYEQYV.

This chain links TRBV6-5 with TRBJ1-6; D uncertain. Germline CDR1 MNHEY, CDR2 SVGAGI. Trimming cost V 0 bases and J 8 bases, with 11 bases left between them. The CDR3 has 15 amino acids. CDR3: CASSYSGRTDSPLHF. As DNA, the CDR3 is TGTGCCAGCAGTTACTCTGGGAGAACGGATTCACCCCTCCACTTT.

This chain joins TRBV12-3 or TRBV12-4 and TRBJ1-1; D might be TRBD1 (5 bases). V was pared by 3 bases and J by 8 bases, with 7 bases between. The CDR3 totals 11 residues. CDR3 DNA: TGTGCCAGCAGTTTTTGGGGGGAAGCTTTCTTT. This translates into CASSFWGEAFF.

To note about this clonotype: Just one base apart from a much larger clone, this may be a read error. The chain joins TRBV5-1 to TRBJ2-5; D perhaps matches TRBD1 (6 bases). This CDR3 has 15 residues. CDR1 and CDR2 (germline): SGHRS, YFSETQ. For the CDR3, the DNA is TGCGACAGCAGCTCCGGGACACCAAATCAAGAGACCCAGTACTTC. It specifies CDSSSGTPNQETQYF.

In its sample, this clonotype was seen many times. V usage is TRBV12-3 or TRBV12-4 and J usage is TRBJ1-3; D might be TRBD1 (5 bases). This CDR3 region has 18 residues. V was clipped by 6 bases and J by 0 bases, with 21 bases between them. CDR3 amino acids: CASSLSFGGTHSGNTIYF. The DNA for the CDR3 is TGTGCCAGCAGCTTATCGTTTGGCGGGACCCACTCTGGAAACACCATATATTTT.

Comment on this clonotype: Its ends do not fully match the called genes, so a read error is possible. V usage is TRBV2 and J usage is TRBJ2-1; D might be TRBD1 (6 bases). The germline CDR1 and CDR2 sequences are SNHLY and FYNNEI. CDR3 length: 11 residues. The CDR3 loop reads CASDRHNAQFF. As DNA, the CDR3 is TGTGCCAGCGACAGGCACAATGCGCAGTTCTTC.

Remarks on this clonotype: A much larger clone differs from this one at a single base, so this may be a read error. The CDR3 nucleotides are TGCAGTGCCCAAGGTGACGATGAGCAGTTCTTC. This translates into CSAQGDDEQFF. V gene TRBV20-1 combines with J gene TRBJ2-1; unclear D gene. The CDR3 is 11 residues long. Germline V gene lookup returns CDR1 DFQATT and CDR2 SNEGSKA (reference sequence). V lost 6 bases to trimming and J lost 8 bases, with 11 bases between them.

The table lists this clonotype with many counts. DNA of the CDR3: TGTGCCAGCAGCTCGGGAGCCGGGGATAATTCACCCCTCCACTTT. Protein sequence: CASSSGAGDNSPLHF. The chain combines TRBV7-2 with TRBJ1-6; D not resolved. Germline CDR1 reads SGHTA; CDR2 reads FQGNSA. This CDR3 region has 15 residues. V lost 4 bases to trimming and J lost 5 bases, with 12 bases between them. Combining the CDR3 with reference TRBV7-2 and TRBJ1-6 gives the whole variable domain GAGVSQSPSNKVTEKGKDVELRCDPISGHTALYWYRQSLGQGLEFLIYFQGNSAPDKSGLPSDRFSAERTGGSVSTLTIQRTQQEDSAVYLCASSSGAGDNSPLHFGNGTRLTVT.

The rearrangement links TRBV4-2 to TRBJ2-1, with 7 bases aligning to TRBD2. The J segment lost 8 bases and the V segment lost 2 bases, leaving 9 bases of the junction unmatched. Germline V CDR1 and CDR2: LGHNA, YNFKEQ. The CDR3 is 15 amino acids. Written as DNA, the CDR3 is TGTGCCAGCAGCCAACTTAAGACTAGCTCGGATGAGCAGTTCTTC. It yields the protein CASSQLKTSSDEQFF.

CDR3 in amino acids: CASKGAAQETQYF. CDR3 DNA: TGTGCCAGCAAGGGTGCAGCCCAAGAGACCCAGTACTTC. The chain combines TRBV7-3 with TRBJ2-5; no reliable D call. The CDR3 covers 13 residues. The germline V gene encodes CDR1 SGHTA and CDR2 FQGTGA. Trimming cost V 7 bases and J 1 base, with 10 bases left between them.

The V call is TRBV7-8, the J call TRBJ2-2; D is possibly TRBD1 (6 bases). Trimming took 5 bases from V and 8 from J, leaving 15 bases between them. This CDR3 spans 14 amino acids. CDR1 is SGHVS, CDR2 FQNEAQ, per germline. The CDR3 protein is CASSRNTGSGELFF. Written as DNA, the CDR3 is TGTGCCAGCAGCCGAAATACAGGGTCGGGGGAGCTGTTTTTT.

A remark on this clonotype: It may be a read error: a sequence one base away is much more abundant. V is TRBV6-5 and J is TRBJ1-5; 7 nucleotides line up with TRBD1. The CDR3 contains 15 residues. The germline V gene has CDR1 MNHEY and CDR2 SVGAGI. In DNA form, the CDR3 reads TGTGCCAGCAGTTGGGGACAGCCGTTCAATCAGCCCCATCATTTT. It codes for CASSWGQPFNQPHHF.

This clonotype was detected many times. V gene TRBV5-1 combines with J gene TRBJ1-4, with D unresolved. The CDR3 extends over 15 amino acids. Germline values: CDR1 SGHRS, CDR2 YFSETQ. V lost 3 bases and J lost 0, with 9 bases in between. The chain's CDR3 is CASSSGAATNEKLFF. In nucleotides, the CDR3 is TGCGCCAGCAGCTCCGGAGCTGCAACTAATGAAAAACTGTTTTTT. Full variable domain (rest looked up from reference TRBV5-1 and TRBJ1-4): KAGVTQTPRYLIKTRGQQVTLSCSPISGHRSVSWYQQTPGQGLQFLFEYFSETQRNKGNFPGRFSGRQFSNSRSEMNVSTLELGDSALYLCASSSGAATNEKLFFGSGTQLSVL.

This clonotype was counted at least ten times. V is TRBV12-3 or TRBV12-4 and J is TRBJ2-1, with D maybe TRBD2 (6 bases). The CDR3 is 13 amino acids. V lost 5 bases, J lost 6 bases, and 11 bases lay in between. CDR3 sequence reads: CASSPGLLNEQFF. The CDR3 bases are TGTGCCAGCAGTCCGGGACTGCTCAATGAGCAGTTCTTC.

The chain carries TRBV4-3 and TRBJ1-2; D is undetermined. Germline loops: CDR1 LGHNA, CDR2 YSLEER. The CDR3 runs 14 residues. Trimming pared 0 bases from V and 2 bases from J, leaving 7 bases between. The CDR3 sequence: CASSQETANYGYTF. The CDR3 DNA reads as TGCGCCAGCAGCCAAGAGACGGCAAACTATGGCTACACCTTC.

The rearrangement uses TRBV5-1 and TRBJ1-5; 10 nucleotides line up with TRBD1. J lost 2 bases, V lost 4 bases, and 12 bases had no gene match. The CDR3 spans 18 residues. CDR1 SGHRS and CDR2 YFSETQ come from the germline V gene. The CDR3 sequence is CASSRGQGKEGGNQPQHF. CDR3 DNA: TGCGCCAGCAGCAGGGGACAGGGGAAGGAGGGCGGCAATCAGCCCCAGCATTTT. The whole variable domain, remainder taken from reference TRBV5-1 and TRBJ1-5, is KAGVTQTPRYLIKTRGQQVTLSCSPISGHRSVSWYQQTPGQGLQFLFEYFSETQRNKGNFPGRFSGRQFSNSRSEMNVSTLELGDSALYLCASSRGQGKEGGNQPQHFGDGTRLSIL.